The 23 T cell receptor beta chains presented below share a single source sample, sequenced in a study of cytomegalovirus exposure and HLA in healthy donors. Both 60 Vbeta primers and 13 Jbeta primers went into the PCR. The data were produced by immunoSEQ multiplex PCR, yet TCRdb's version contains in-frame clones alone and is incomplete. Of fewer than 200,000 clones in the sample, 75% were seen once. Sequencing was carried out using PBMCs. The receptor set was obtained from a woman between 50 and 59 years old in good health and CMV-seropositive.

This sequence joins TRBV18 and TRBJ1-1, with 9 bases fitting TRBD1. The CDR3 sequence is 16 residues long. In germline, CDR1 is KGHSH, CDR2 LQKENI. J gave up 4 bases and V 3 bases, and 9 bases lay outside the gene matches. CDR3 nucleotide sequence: TGTGCCAGCTCACCCCAAGCCCCGACAGGGGGCACTGAAGCTTTCTTT. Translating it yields CASSPQAPTGGTEAFF. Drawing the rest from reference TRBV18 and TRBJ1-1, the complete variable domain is NAGVMQNPRHLVRRRGQEARLRCSPMKGHSHVYWYRQLPEEGLKFMVYLQKENIIDESGMPKERFSAEFPKEGPSILRIQQVVRGDSAAYFCASSPQAPTGGTEAFFGQGTRLTVV.

CDR3 coding DNA: TGTGCCAGCAGCTTATTAAGGGGGACTGAAGCTTTCTTT. It codes for CASSLLRGTEAFF. The V call is TRBV11-2, the J call TRBJ1-1; D might be TRBD1 (6 bases). V shed 2 bases and J shed 5 bases, with 9 bases lying between them. This CDR3 comprises 13 residues. From germline, CDR1 is SGHAT and CDR2 FQNNGV.

The CDR3 DNA is TGTGCCAGTAGTCCCCGACTTGGAGAGCAGTACTTC. Its translation is CASSPRLGEQYF. The V gene is TRBV19, the J gene TRBJ2-7; D gene unclear. V shed 5 bases and J shed 7 bases, with 12 bases lying between them. This CDR3 has 12 amino acids. CDR1 is LNHDA and CDR2 is SQIVND in the germline V gene (reference sequence).

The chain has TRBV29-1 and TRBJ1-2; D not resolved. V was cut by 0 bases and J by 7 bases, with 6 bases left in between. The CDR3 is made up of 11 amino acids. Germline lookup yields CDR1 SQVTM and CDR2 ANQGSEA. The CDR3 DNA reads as TGCAGCGTTGAAGAGGCAATTGGCTACACCTTC. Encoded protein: CSVEEAIGYTF.

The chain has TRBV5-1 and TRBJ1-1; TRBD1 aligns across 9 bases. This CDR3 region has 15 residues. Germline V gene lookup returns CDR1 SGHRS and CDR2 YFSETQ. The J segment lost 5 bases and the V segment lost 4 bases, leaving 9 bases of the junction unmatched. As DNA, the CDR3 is TGCGCCAGCAGCAACCACAGGGGGCGAGGTACTGAAGCTTTCTTT. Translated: CASSNHRGRGTEAFF. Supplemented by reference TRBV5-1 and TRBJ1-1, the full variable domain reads KAGVTQTPRYLIKTRGQQVTLSCSPISGHRSVSWYQQTPGQGLQFLFEYFSETQRNKGNFPGRFSGRQFSNSRSEMNVSTLELGDSALYLCASSNHRGRGTEAFFGQGTRLTVV.

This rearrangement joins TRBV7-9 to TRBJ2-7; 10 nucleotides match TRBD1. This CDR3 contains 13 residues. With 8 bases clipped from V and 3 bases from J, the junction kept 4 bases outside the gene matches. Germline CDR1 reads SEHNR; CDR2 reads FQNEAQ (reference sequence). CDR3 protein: CASVRTGGYEQYF. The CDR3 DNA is TGTGCCAGCGTTAGGACAGGGGGCTACGAGCAGTACTTC.

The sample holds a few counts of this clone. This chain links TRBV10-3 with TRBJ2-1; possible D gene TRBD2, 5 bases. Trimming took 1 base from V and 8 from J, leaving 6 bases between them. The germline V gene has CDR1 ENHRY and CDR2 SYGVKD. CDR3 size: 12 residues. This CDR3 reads CAISELRDEQFF. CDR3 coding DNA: TGTGCCATCAGTGAGTTGAGGGATGAGCAGTTCTTC.

The CDR3 DNA follows: TGTGCCAGCAGTGAATCTGGACAGGTCGTCTCCTACGAGCAGTACTTC. Translating gives CASSESGQVVSYEQYF. The V gene is TRBV2, the J gene TRBJ2-7; the match to TRBD1 covers 7 bases. The ends lost 2 bases at V and 0 bases at J; junction bases unmatched: 7. The V gene's germline CDR1 is SNHLY and CDR2 FYNNEI. The CDR3 runs to 16 residues.

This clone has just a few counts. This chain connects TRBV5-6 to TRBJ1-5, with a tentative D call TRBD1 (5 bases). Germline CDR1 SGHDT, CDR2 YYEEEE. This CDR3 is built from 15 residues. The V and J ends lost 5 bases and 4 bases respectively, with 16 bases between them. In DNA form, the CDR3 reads TGTGCCAGCAGATCCTGGGGGGTACCAAATCAGCCCCAGCATTTT. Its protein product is CASRSWGVPNQPQHF.

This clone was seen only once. CDR3 amino acids: CASSFGTYAGELFF. DNA for the CDR3: TGTGCCAGCAGTTTCGGGACTTACGCCGGGGAGCTGTTTTTT. The chain is built from TRBV6-5 and TRBJ2-2, with D perhaps matching TRBD2 (6 bases). The CDR3 spans 14 residues. Germline V gene data show CDR1 as MNHEY and CDR2 as SVGAGI. Trimming took off 4 bases at V and 6 bases at J, with 12 bases between the two ends.

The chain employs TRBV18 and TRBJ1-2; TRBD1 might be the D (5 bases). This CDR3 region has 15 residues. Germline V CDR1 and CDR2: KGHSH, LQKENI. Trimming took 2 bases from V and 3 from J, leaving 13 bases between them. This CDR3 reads CASSPAVGADYGYTF. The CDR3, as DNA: TGTGCCAGCTCACCAGCAGTTGGGGCTGACTATGGCTACACCTTC.

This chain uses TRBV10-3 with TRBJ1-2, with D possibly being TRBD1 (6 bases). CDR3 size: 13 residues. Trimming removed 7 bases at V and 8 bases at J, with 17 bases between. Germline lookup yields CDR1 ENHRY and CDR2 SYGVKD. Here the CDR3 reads CAINSGGQRGYTF. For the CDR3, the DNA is TGTGCCATCAACTCGGGGGGCCAAAGGGGCTACACCTTC.

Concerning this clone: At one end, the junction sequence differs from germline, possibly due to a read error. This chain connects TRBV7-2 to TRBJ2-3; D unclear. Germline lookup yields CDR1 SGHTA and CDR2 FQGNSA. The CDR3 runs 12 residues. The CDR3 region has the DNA TGTGCCAGCGGCTTTATCACAGATACGCAGTATTTT. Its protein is CASGFITDTQYF.

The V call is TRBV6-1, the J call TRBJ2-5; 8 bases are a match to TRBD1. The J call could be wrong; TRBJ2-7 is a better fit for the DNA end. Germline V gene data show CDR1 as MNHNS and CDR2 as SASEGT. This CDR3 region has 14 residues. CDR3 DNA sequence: TGTGCCAGCAGAGGGTGGCAGGGGGCTAACGAGCAGTACTTC. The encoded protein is CASRGWQGANEQYF.

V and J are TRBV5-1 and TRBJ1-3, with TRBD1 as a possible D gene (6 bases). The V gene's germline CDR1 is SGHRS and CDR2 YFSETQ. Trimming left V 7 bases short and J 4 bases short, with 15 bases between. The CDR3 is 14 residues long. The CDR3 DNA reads TGCGCCAGCTCCCAGGGGTACGACGGAAACACCATATATTTT. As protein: CASSQGYDGNTIYF.

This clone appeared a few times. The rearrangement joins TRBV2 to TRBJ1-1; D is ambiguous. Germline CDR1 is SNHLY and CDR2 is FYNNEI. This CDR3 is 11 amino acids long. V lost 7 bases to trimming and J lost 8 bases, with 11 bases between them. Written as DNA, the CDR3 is TGTGCCAGCAAGGAGGAGGGAGAAGCTTTCTTT. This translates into CASKEEGEAFF.

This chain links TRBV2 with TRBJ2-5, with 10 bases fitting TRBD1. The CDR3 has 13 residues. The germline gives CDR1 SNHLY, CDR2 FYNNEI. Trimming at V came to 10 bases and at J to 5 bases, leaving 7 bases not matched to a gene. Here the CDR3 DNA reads TGTGCCACTACGGGACAGGGGCGGGAGACCCAGTACTTC. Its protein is CATTGQGRETQYF.

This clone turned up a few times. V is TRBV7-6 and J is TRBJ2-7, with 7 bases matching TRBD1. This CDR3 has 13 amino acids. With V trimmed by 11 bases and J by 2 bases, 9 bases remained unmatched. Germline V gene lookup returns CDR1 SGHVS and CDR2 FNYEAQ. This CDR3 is CAHGGQPAYEQYF. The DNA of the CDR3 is TGTGCCCATGGGGGACAGCCGGCCTACGAGCAGTACTTC.

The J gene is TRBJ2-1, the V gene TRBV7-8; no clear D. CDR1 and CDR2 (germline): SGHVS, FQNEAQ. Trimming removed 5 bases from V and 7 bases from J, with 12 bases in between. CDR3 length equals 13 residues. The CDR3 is CASSLNAVNEQFF. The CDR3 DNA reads TGTGCCAGCAGCCTAAATGCCGTAAATGAGCAGTTCTTC.

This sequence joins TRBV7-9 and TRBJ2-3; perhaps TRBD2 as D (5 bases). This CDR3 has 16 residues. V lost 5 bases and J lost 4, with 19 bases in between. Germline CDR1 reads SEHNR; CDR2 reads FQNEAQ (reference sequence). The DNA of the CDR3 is TGTGCCAGCAGCCCCCGGGGTGGTTTCGACTCAGATACGCAGTATTTT. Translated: CASSPRGGFDSDTQYF. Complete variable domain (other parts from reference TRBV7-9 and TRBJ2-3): DTGVSQNPRHKITKRGQNVTFRCDPISEHNRLYWYRQTLGQGPEFLTYFQNEAQLEKSRLLSDRFSAERPKGSFSTLEIQRTEQGDSAMYLCASSPRGGFDSDTQYFGPGTRLTVL.

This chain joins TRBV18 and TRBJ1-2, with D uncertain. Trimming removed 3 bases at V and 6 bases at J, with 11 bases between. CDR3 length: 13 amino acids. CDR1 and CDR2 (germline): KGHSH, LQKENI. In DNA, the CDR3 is TGTGCCAGCTCACCCGGACTGCGAGATGGCTACACCTTC. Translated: CASSPGLRDGYTF.

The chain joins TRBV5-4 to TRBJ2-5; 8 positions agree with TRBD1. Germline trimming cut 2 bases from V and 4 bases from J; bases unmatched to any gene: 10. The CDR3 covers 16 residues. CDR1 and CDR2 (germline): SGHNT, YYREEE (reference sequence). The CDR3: CASSFQGANSGETQYF. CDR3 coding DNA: TGTGCCAGCAGCTTCCAGGGGGCTAATTCGGGAGAGACCCAGTACTTC. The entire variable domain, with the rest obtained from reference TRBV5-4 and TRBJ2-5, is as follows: ETGVTQSPTHLIKTRGQQVTLRCSSQSGHNTVSWYQQALGQGPQFIFQYYREEENGRGNFPPRFSGLQFPNYSSELNVNALELDDSALYLCASSFQGANSGETQYFGPGTRLLVL.

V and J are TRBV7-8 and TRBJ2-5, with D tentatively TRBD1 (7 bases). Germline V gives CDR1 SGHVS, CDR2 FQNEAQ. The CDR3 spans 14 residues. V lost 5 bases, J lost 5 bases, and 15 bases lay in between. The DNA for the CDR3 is TGTGCCAGCAGCGCGGGACAGCCTTGGGAGACCCAGTACTTC. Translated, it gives CASSAGQPWETQYF.